The subject of this entry is one T cell receptor (beta chain). Its antigen is unknown. The data originate from a study of blood T cells in healthy people across ages. Points from the study as a whole: Among T cells, TCR beta diversity per million cells dropped roughly linearly as age rose.

Approximately 9.4 milliliters was the volume of peripheral blood drawn from each donor. This CDR3 is built from 14 residues. V was shortened by 9 bases and J by 6 bases, with 17 bases between the two germline ends. Alongside a J-beta primer mix, a sample-barcoded 5' primer served in a second PCR lasting about 7 to 11 cycles. TCRdb itself ran the 5' RACE reads through MiXCR, one entry per CDR3 protein. The sample includes 2 million or so distinct CDR3 sequences, around half of them seen just once. The sample was blood. The sequence derives from a woman aged 40-49 years in good health. This chain links TRBV12-3 or TRBV12-4 with TRBJ1-4; the D gene is possibly TRBD1 (5 bases). The CDR3 reads CASGRQNFDEKLFF. The CDR3 DNA is TGTGCCAGTGGACGACAGAATTTCGATGAAAAACTGTTTTTT.